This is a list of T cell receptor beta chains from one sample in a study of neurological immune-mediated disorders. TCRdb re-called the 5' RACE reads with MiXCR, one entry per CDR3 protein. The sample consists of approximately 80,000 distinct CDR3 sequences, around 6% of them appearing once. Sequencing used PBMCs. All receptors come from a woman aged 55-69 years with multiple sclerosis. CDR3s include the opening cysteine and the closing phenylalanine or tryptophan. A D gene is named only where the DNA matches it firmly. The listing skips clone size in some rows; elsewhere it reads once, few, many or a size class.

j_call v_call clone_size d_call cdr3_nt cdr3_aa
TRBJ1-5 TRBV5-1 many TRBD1 TGCGCCAGCAGCTTGAATACAGGGGACCGGCAGCCCCAGCATTTT CASSLNTGDRQPQHF
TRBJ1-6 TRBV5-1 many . TGCGCCAGCAGCTTGGTGACGGGTGGGGATAATTCACCCCTCCACTTT CASSLVTGGDNSPLHF
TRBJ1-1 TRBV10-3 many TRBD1 TGTGCCATCAGTGGGACAGGGGAAGGGTCTGAAGCTTTCTTT CAISGTGEGSEAFF
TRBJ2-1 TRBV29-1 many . TGCAGCGTTGAGAAGGACGGGGCTCGAGACAATGAGCAGTTCTTC CSVEKDGARDNEQFF
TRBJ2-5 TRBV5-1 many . TGCGCCAGCAGCTTGCAACAGGGGGGGTTTGGTTCTGTCCCCCTGGAGACCCAGTACTTC CASSLQQGGFGSVPLETQYF
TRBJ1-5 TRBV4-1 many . TGCGCCAGCAGCCAGGACCCAGGCGGCAATCAGCCCCAGCATTTT CASSQDPGGNQPQHF
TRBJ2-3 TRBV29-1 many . TGCAGCGCTGGTGGGACAGATACGCAGTATTTT CSAGGTDTQYF
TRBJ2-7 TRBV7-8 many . TGTGCCAGCAGCTTACTCCGGCAGTCCTACGAGCAGTACTTC CASSLLRQSYEQYF
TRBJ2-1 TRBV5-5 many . TGTGCCAGCAGCTCGCCCAGGGGGGCAGGCTACAATGAGCAGTTCTTC CASSSPRGAGYNEQFF
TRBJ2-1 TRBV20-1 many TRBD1 TGCAGTGCTGAAAAACCGGGACAGGGGATCTACAATGAGCAGTTCTTC CSAEKPGQGIYNEQFF
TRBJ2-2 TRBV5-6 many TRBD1 TGTGCCAGCAGCTTGGCGACAGGGCGGGCCGGGGAGCTGTTTTTT CASSLATGRAGELFF
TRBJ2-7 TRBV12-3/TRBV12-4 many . TGTGCCAGCAGTCTGATAGAGCATCGGGACGAGCAGTACTTC CASSLIEHRDEQYF
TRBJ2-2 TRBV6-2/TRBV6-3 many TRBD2 TGTGCCAGCAGTTACCGTGGACTAGCGGGGAACACCGGGGAGCTGTTTTTT CASSYRGLAGNTGELFF
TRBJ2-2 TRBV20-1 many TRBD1 TGCAGTGCTAGAGAGGGGACAGGGGGCTTCACCGGGGAGCTGTTTTTT CSAREGTGGFTGELFF
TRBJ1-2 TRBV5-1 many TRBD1 TGCGCCAGCAGCGCGACAGGGGGCGCCCATGGCTACACCTTC CASSATGGAHGYTF
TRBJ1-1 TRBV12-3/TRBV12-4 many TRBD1 TGTGCCAGCAGGTTAGGACCGGGACAGGGTCTCGAAGCTTTCTTT CASRLGPGQGLEAFF
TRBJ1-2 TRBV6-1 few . TGTGCCAGCAGTGAAGCCCCGGGGACACACTATGGCTACACCTTC CASSEAPGTHYGYTF
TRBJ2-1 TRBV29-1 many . TGCAGCGTTGATAGTGGGAGGTCCCCTGGGGAGCAGTTCTTC CSVDSGRSPGEQFF
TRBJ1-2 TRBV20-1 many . TGCAGTGCTCCACCCCTCCCGGGCGGCTACACCTTC CSAPPLPGGYTF
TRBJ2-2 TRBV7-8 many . TGTGCCAGCAGCTTAGCGGGGGCAGACACCGGGGAGCTGTTTTTT CASSLAGADTGELFF
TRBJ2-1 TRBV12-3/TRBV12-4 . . TGTGCCAGCAGTGGGCTCGGGGCCCAGAGCTCCTACAATGAGCAGTTCTTC CASSGLGAQSSYNEQFF
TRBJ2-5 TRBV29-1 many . TGCAGCGTCACCCTTAGCCCTGGGGAGACCCAGTACTTC CSVTLSPGETQYF
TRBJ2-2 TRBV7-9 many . TGTGCCAGCAGCTTGGTAGCGACAAACACCGGGGAGCTGTTTTTT CASSLVATNTGELFF
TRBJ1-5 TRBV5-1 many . TGCGGCGGCCAGCCCCAGCATTTT CGGQPQHF
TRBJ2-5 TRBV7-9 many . TGTGCCAGCAGCTTAGCGCGTGACCTAAAACGGGAGACCCAGTACTTC CASSLARDLKRETQYF
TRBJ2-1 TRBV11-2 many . TGTGCCAGCACCACCTACAGTGAGCAGTTCTTC CASTTYSEQFF
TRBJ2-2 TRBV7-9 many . TGTGCCAGCAGTGGCAGAAACACCGGGGAGCTGTTTTTT CASSGRNTGELFF
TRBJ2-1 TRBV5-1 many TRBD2 TGCGCCAGCAGCTTGGATGGCGGGGGGGCCGGTGAGCAGTTCTTC CASSLDGGGAGEQFF